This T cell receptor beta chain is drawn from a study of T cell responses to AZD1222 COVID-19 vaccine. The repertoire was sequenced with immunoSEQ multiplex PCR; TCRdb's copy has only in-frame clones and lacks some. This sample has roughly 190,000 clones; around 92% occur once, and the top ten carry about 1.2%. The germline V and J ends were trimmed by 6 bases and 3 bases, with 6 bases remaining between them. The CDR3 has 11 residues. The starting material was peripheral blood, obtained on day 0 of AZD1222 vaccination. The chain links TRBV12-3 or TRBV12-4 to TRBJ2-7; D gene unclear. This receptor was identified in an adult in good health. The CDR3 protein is CASSPDYEQYF. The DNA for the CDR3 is TGTGCCAGCAGCCCCGACTACGAGCAGTACTTC.